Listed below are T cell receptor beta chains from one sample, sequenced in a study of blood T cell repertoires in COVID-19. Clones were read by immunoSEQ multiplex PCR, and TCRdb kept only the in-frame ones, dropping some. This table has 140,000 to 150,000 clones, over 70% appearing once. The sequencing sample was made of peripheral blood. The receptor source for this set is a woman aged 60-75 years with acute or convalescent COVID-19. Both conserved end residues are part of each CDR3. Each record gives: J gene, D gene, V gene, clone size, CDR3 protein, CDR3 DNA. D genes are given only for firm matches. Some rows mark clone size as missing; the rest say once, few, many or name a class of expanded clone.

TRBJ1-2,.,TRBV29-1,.,CSVDEGYYGYTF,TGCAGCGTTGATGAGGGCTATTATGGCTACACCTTC
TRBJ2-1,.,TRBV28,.,CASSPTPDEQFF,TGTGCCAGCAGTCCCACCCCGGATGAGCAGTTCTTC
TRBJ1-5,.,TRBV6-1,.,CASSEEGGTYQPQHF,TGTGCCAGCAGTGAAGAGGGGGGGACCTATCAGCCCCAGCATTTT
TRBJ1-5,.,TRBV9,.,CASSVDPRQPQHF,TGTGCCAGCAGCGTAGATCCTAGGCAGCCCCAGCATTTT
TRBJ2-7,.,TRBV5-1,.,CASSLGHRKSYEQYF,TGCGCCAGCAGCTTGGGGCACCGTAAGTCCTACGAGCAGTACTTC
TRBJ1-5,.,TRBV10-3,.,CAISNREKPQHF,TGTGCCATCAGCAACAGGGAGAAGCCCCAGCATTTT
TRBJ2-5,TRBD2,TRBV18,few,CASSLGLAETQYF,TGTGCCAGCTCTCTGGGACTAGCCGAGACCCAGTACTTC
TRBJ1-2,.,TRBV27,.,CASSLRENYGYTF,TGTGCCAGCAGTTTAAGGGAGAACTATGGCTACACCTTC
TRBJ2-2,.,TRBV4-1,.,CASSQDYGSTGELFF,TGCGCCAGCAGCCAAGATTACGGGTCCACCGGGGAGCTGTTTTTT
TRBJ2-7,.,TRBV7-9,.,CASSSLGLYEQYF,TGTGCCAGCAGCTCGTTGGGGCTTTACGAGCAGTACTTC
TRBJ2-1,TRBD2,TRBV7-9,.,CASTLAGGTNEQFF,TGTGCCAGCACACTAGCGGGAGGAACAAATGAGCAGTTCTTC
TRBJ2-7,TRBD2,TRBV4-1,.,CASSQEGAGRESYEQYF,TGCGCCAGCAGCCAAGAAGGGGCCGGGAGGGAGTCCTACGAGCAGTACTTC
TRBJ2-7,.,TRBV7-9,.,CASSLESGYEQYF,TGTGCCAGCAGCTTAGAATCGGGGTACGAGCAGTACTTC
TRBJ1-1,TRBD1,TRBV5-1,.,CASSLATGPNTEAFF,TGCGCCAGCAGCTTAGCGACAGGGCCGAACACTGAAGCTTTCTTT
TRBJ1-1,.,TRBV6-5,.,CASRRNTEAFF,TGTGCCAGCAGGAGGAACACTGAAGCTTTCTTT
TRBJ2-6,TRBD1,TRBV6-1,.,CASSEVLGQGHSGANVLTF,TGTGCCAGCAGTGAAGTGTTGGGACAGGGACACTCTGGGGCCAACGTCCTGACTTTC
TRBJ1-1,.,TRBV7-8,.,CASSPSGGVTEAFF,TGTGCCAGCAGCCCGTCGGGCGGGGTAACTGAAGCTTTCTTT
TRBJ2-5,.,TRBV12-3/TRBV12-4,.,CASTFAGETQYF,TGTGCCAGCACCTTCGCCGGGGAGACCCAGTACTTC
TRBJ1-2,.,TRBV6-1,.,CASSEAPGYGYTF,TGTGCCAGCAGTGAAGCGCCAGGGTACGGCTACACCTTC
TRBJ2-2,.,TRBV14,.,CASSQPGENTGELFF,TGTGCCAGCAGCCAACCTGGAGAGAACACCGGGGAGCTGTTTTTT
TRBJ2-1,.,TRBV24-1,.,CATSVSWGGTYNEQFF,TGTGCCACCAGCGTTAGTTGGGGAGGAACCTACAATGAGCAGTTCTTC
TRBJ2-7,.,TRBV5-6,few,CASSQDYEQYF,TGTGCCAGCAGCCAGGACTACGAGCAGTACTTC
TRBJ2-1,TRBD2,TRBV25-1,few,CASSQKGLAGGEQFF,TGTGCCAGTTCTCAAAAGGGACTAGCGGGAGGTGAGCAGTTCTTC
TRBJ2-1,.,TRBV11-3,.,CASSFPPTGAYNEQFF,TGTGCCAGCAGCTTCCCCCCTACCGGAGCCTACAATGAGCAGTTCTTC
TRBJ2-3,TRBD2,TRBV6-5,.,CASGLAGFDTQYF,TGTGCCAGCGGACTAGCGGGATTTGATACGCAGTATTTT
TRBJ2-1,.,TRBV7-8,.,CASSRYVGTEQFF,TGTGCCAGCAGCCGTTATGTGGGCACAGAGCAGTTCTTC
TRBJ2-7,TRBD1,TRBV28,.,CASSPSRPFRDRASYEQYF,TGTGCCAGCAGCCCTTCCCGTCCGTTCCGGGACAGGGCCTCCTACGAGCAGTACTTC
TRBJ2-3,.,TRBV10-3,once,CAIRRGSSGTGHGDTQYF,TGTGCCATCCGGAGGGGTTCTAGCGGGACAGGTCACGGAGATACGCAGTATTTT
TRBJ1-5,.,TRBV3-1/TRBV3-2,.,CASSQGGVSYQPQHF,TGTGCCAGCAGCCAAGGGGGGGTATCGTATCAGCCCCAGCATTTT
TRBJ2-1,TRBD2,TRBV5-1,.,CASSLVTGGAKNEQFF,TGCGCCAGCAGCTTGGTAACGGGAGGCGCTAAAAATGAGCAGTTCTTC
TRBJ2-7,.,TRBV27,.,CASSTATRQDQYF,TGTGCCAGCAGTACCGCGACTAGGCAGGATCAGTACTTC
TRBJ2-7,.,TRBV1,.,CTSSQSRDRGTYEQYF,TGCACCAGCAGCCAAAGCCGGGACAGGGGGACCTACGAGCAGTACTTC
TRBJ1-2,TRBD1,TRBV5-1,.,CASSFTGGNGYTF,TGCGCCAGCAGCTTTACAGGGGGCAATGGCTACACCTTC
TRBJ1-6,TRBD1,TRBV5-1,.,CASSGGTGKSSPLHF,TGCGCCAGCAGCGGGGGGACAGGGAAATCTTCACCCCTCCACTTT
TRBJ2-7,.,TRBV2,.,CASLGGREQYF,TGTGCCTCCCTCGGGGGACGCGAGCAGTACTTC
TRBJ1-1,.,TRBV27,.,CASSTYLDTEAFF,TGTGCCAGCAGCACCTATCTGGACACTGAAGCTTTCTTT
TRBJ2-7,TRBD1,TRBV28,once,CASSFTGAYEQYF,TGTGCCAGCAGTTTTACAGGGGCCTACGAGCAGTACTTC
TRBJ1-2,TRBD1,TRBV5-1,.,CASSRITGQYGYTF,TGCGCCAGCAGCCGCATTACGGGACAGTATGGCTACACCTTC
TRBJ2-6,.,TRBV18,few,CASSGGITGANVLTF,TGTGCCAGCTCAGGGGGGATAACTGGGGCCAACGTCCTGACTTTC
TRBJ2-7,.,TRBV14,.,CASSPGSLFSYEQYF,TGTGCCAGCAGCCCCGGGAGCCTGTTCTCCTACGAGCAGTACTTC
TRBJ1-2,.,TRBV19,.,CASSIDIDSRYGYTF,TGTGCCAGTAGTATAGATATTGACAGCCGCTATGGCTACACCTTC
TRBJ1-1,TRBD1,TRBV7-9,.,CASSSYRGLGIMNTEAFF,TGTGCCAGCAGCTCATACAGGGGATTGGGGATTATGAACACTGAAGCTTTCTTT
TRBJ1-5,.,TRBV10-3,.,CAISAGQNQPQHF,TGTGCCATCAGTGCCGGACAGAATCAGCCCCAGCATTTT
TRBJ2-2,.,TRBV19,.,CASSIAQLNTGELFF,TGTGCCAGTAGTATAGCACAGCTTAACACCGGGGAGCTGTTTTTT
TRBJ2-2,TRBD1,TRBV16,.,CASSLHPGQGKNTGELFF,TGTGCCAGCAGCCTTCACCCGGGACAGGGAAAAAACACCGGGGAGCTGTTTTTT
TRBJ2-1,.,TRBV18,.,CASSPPSWGRPINEQFF,TGTGCCAGCTCACCGCCCTCATGGGGGAGGCCGATCAATGAGCAGTTCTTC
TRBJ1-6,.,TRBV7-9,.,CASSLYMASYNSPLHF,TGTGCCAGCAGCTTATACATGGCCTCCTATAATTCACCCCTCCACTTT
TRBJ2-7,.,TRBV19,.,CASSVADSGFYEQYF,TGTGCCAGTAGTGTCGCGGACTCCGGATTCTACGAGCAGTACTTC
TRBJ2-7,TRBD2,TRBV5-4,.,CASSLSGRINEQYF,TGTGCCAGCAGCTTGAGCGGGAGGATCAACGAGCAGTACTTC
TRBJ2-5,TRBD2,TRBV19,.,CASSILGGEAQYF,TGTGCCAGTAGTATCCTGGGGGGGGAGGCCCAGTACTTC
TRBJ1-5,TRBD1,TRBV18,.,CASSPLGTGGDQPQHF,TGTGCCAGCTCACCCCTCGGGACAGGGGGCGATCAGCCCCAGCATTTT
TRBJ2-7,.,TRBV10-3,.,CAISEMGRTYEQYF,TGTGCCATCAGTGAAATGGGGCGAACCTACGAGCAGTACTTC
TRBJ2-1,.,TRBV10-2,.,CASCRLGSNEQFF,TGCGCCAGCTGTAGACTAGGGTCCAATGAGCAGTTCTTC
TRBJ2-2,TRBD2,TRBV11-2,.,CASSAHGLAGNTGELFF,TGTGCCAGCAGCGCCCATGGACTAGCGGGAAACACCGGGGAGCTGTTTTTT
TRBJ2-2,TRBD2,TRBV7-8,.,CASSSPSGRATGELFF,TGTGCCAGCAGCTCCCCTAGCGGGAGGGCCACCGGGGAGCTGTTTTTT
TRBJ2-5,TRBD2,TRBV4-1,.,CASSQDPSGSVQETQYF,TGCGCCAGCAGCCAAGATCCCAGCGGGAGCGTCCAAGAGACCCAGTACTTC
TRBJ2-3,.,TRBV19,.,CASSIGGGWTDTQYF,TGTGCCAGTAGTATAGGAGGGGGATGGACAGATACGCAGTATTTT
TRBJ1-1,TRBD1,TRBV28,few,CASGTRRDRGRVNTEAFF,TGTGCCAGCGGAACACGCCGGGACAGGGGGCGGGTAAACACTGAAGCTTTCTTT
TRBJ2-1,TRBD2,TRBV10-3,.,CAISDSSSGDYNEQFF,TGTGCCATCAGTGATTCGTCTAGCGGAGACTACAATGAGCAGTTCTTC